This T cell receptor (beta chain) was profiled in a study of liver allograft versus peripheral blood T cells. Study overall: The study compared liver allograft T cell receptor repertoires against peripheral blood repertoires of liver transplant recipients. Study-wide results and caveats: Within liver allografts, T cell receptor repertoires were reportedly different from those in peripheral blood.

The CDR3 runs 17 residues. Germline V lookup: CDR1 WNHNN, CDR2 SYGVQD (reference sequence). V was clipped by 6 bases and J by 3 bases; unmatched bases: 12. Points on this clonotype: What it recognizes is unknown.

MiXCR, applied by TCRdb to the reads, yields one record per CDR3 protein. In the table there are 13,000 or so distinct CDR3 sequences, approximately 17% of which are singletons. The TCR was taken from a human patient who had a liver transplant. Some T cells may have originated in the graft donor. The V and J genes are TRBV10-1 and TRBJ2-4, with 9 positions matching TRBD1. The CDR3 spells CASSGMGQGGDKNIQYF. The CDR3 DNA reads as TGCGCCAGCAGCGGTATGGGACAGGGAGGAGACAAAAACATTCAGTACTTC.